This entry features one T cell receptor beta chain sequence. Its cognate antigen is unknown. The data stem from a study of shared clonotypes between healthy human individuals. Study-level background: Three plates were used per donor for CD4 naive, three for CD4 memory, two for CD8 naive and one for CD8 memory.

Samples underwent the assay at deep level. Sequencing was performed with immunoSEQ multiplex PCR; in TCRdb, only in-frame clones are kept and a portion is missing. The data hold about 1,900,000 clones, with about 95% observed a single time. CD45RO-negative CD8 cells positively selected for CCR7 made up the naive population, which excluded terminally differentiated effector memory CD45RA+ cells. The CDR3 runs to 16 residues. CDR1 and CDR2 from the germline V gene are SNHLY and FYNNEI. V dropped 1 base and J dropped 2 bases, with 12 bases sitting between them. The study's findings and limits: A handful of donors showed sharing of approximately 5% of naive CD4 clonotypes.

Sequenced: naive CD8+ T cells sorted from blood. The sequence was collected from a man aged 18 to 35 in good health. The chain has TRBV2 and TRBJ1-5; D is unclear. The CDR3 sequence: CASSEVGRRGNQPQHF. The CDR3 DNA sequence: TGTGCCAGCAGTGAAGTTGGGAGACGGGGCAATCAGCCCCAGCATTTT. The variable domain in full, completed from reference TRBV2 and TRBJ1-5, reads EPEVTQTPSHQVTQMGQEVILRCVPISNHLYFYWYRQILGQKVEFLVSFYNNEISEKSEIFDDQFSVERPDGSNFTLKIRSTKLEDSAMYFCASSEVGRRGNQPQHFGDGTRLSIL.